The 20 T cell receptor beta chains reported below all come from one sample, sequenced in a study of identical twins. TCRdb reanalysed the 5' RACE reads using MiXCR and keeps one entry per CDR3 protein. The sample includes 400,000 or so distinct CDR3 sequences, about 9% of them seen just once. Sample: naive T cells sorted from blood. The receptor set was obtained from a woman aged 45-59 years in good health.

This clonotype came up a few times. J is TRBJ1-2 and V is TRBV14; D is ambiguous. The V end was cut by 1 base, the J end by 12 bases, with 12 bases between. Germline lookup yields CDR1 SGHDN and CDR2 FVKESK. There are 12 residues in the CDR3. This CDR3 is CASSQGRADHTF. The CDR3 region has the DNA TGTGCCAGCAGCCAAGGGAGGGCGGACCACACCTTC.

This clonotype was detected ten times or more. This CDR3 reads CASSLDFEQYF. In DNA, the CDR3 is TGTGCCAGCAGCTTGGACTTCGAGCAGTACTTC. The rearrangement uses TRBV7-8 and TRBJ2-7; maybe TRBD2 (5 bases). Trimming removed 3 bases from V and 6 bases from J, with 6 bases in between. This CDR3 contains 11 residues. The germline gives CDR1 SGHVS, CDR2 FQNEAQ.

This clonotype was counted only a few times. The rearrangement uses TRBV7-2 and TRBJ2-1, with unresolved D. The CDR3 is 13 amino acids. Germline CDR1 is SGHTA and CDR2 is FQGNSA. V lost 1 base and J lost 9, with 10 bases in between. This CDR3 is CASSLGRLVEQFF. In DNA form, the CDR3 reads TGTGCCAGCAGCTTAGGCAGACTGGTTGAGCAGTTCTTC.

In this sample, this clonotype turned up a few times. The chain recombines TRBV5-6 with TRBJ1-1; tentative D call: TRBD1 (6 bases). Deletions cut 5 bases from V and 1 base from J, with 12 bases between. Germline lookup yields CDR1 SGHDT and CDR2 YYEEEE. The CDR3 consists of 14 residues. CDR3 amino acids: CASSSGQTNTEAFF. The CDR3 DNA reads as TGTGCCAGCAGTTCTGGACAGACGAACACTGAAGCTTTCTTT.

The chain carries TRBV6-6 and TRBJ1-5, with D unresolved. The CDR3 loop spans 14 amino acids. Per the germline V gene, CDR1 is MNHNY and CDR2 is SVGAGI (reference sequence). Between the trimmed V and J ends, which lost 2 bases and 1 base, there was a span of 6 bases. As DNA, the CDR3 is TGTGCCAGCAGTTACCGGCCCAGCAATCAGCCCCAGCATTTT. Translation gives CASSYRPSNQPQHF.

This clonotype was detected a few times. The chain links TRBV5-5 to TRBJ1-4; no reliable D call. CDR3 length: 13 residues. V was trimmed by 0 bases and J by 7 bases, leaving 7 bases between them. The germline gives CDR1 SGHKS, CDR2 YYEKEE (reference sequence). DNA for the CDR3: TGTGCCAGCAGCTTGGGGAGGGTTGAAAAACTGTTTTTT. Protein: CASSLGRVEKLFF.

This clonotype was counted ten times or more. V is TRBV7-9 and J is TRBJ2-7, with TRBD1 identical over 11 bases. Germline V gene lookup returns CDR1 SEHNR and CDR2 FQNEAQ (reference sequence). The CDR3 runs to 15 residues. V shed 2 bases, J shed 6 bases, and the junction held 6 bases outside the gene matches. The CDR3 here is CASSLWEGQGGEQYF. CDR3 nucleotides: TGTGCCAGCAGCTTATGGGAGGGACAGGGGGGCGAGCAGTACTTC.

This chain links TRBV4-1 with TRBJ2-3; 14 bases align to TRBD2. The length of the CDR3 is 17 residues. Germline CDR1 MGHRA, CDR2 YSYEKL. The junction had 5 bases not matched to a gene; V was cut back by 3 bases and J by 3 bases. The CDR3 region has the DNA TGCGCCAGCAGCCAGGGGACTAGCGGGAGTAGGACAGATACGCAGTATTTT. Amino acids: CASSQGTSGSRTDTQYF.

This clonotype has only a few counts. V usage is TRBV10-2 and J usage is TRBJ2-3; 7 nucleotides agree with TRBD2. Looked up from germline, CDR1 is WSHSY and CDR2 is SAAADI. The CDR3 spans 13 residues. J gave up 6 bases and V 0 bases, and 0 bases lay outside the gene matches. CDR3 in amino acids: CASSESGGDTQYF. CDR3 in DNA: TGCGCCAGCAGTGAGTCGGGAGGGGATACGCAGTATTTT.

In its sample, this clonotype was seen a few times. J is TRBJ2-1 and V is TRBV15, with D hard to call. V lost 5 bases, J lost 0 bases, and 14 bases lay in between. Germline CDR1 is LNHNV and CDR2 is YYDKDF (reference sequence). CDR3 length equals 16 residues. The CDR3 sequence: CATSSRDLSSYNEQFF. The CDR3 DNA sequence: TGTGCCACCAGCTCCCGTGACCTGAGCTCCTACAATGAGCAGTTCTTC. Filled out from reference TRBV15 and TRBJ2-1, the complete variable domain reads DAMVIQNPRYQVTQFGKPVTLSCSQTLNHNVMYWYQQKSSQAPKLLFHYYDKDFNNEADTPDNFQSRRPNTSFCFLDIRSPGLGDTAMYLCATSSRDLSSYNEQFFGPGTRLTVL.

The J gene is TRBJ1-1, the V gene TRBV5-1; 9 bases are a match to TRBD1. The CDR3 covers 15 residues. Germline CDR1 SGHRS, CDR2 YFSETQ. The V gene end was trimmed by 4 bases and the J gene end by 1 base; junction bases not matched to a gene: 5. The CDR3 DNA reads TGCGCCAGCAGCGGGGGACAGGGCAAGAACACTGAAGCTTTCTTT. Translation: CASSGGQGKNTEAFF.

This clonotype appeared a few times. The rearrangement links TRBV5-5 to TRBJ2-7; D gene uncertain. V was shortened by 3 bases and J by 0 bases, with 7 bases between the two germline ends. CDR1 is SGHKS, CDR2 YYEKEE, per germline (reference sequence). The CDR3 length is 13 residues. CDR3 nucleotide sequence: TGTGCCAGCAGCTGGAACCCCTCCTACGAGCAGTACGTC. This encodes CASSWNPSYEQYV.

The chain employs TRBV11-3 and TRBJ1-1, with D maybe TRBD1 (6 bases). CDR1 SGHNT and CDR2 YENEEA come from the germline V gene. V gave up 2 bases and J gave up 5 bases, with 12 bases separating them. The CDR3 is made up of 14 amino acids. Here the CDR3 reads CASSLFGGGTEAFF. For the CDR3, the DNA is TGTGCCAGCAGCTTATTCGGAGGGGGGACTGAAGCTTTCTTT.

This clonotype has only a few counts. The chain uses TRBV29-1 and TRBJ2-1, with 13 bases matching TRBD2. V shed 8 bases and J 8 bases; nucleotides not matched to a gene: 9. The germline gives CDR1 SQVTM, CDR2 ANQGSEA. The CDR3 loop spans 14 amino acids. The CDR3 spells CSSTGTSGTDEQFF. CDR3 bases: TGCAGCTCCACCGGGACTAGCGGGACTGATGAGCAGTTCTTC.

The V gene is TRBV30, the J gene TRBJ1-4; possibly TRBD1 for D (5 bases). Per germline, CDR1 GTSNPN and CDR2 SVGIG (reference sequence). The CDR3 consists of 12 residues. Trimming removed 5 bases from V and 7 bases from J, with 11 bases in between. The CDR3 spells CAWGRGSEKLFF. The CDR3 DNA reads TGTGCCTGGGGACGGGGGAGTGAAAAACTGTTTTTT.

This chain joins TRBV12-3 or TRBV12-4 and TRBJ2-7; possible D gene TRBD1, 6 bases. V lost 3 bases, J lost 4 bases, and 10 bases lay in between. The CDR3 has 13 amino acids. Here the CDR3 reads CASSLAGVYEQYV. The CDR3 DNA is TGTGCCAGCAGTTTGGCAGGGGTTTACGAGCAGTACGTC.

This clonotype appeared a few times. The chain joins TRBV29-1 to TRBJ2-2; 8 nucleotides match TRBD1. Unmatched junction bases numbered 4, after V lost 4 bases and J lost 6 bases. Germline V lookup: CDR1 SQVTM, CDR2 ANQGSEA. The CDR3 contains 13 residues. This chain's CDR3 is CSVGDRWAGELFF. As DNA, the CDR3 is TGCAGCGTTGGGGACAGGTGGGCCGGGGAGCTGTTTTTT.

The chain combines TRBV10-1 with TRBJ2-3; TRBD2 matches 14 bases. Germline V lookup: CDR1 WNHNN, CDR2 SYGVQD (reference sequence). Trimming removed 6 bases from V and 8 bases from J; junction bases left unmatched: 4. The CDR3 is 14 residues long. The CDR3 DNA follows: TGCGCCAGCAGGACCGGGACTAGCGGGAGTACGCAGTATTTT. Residues: CASRTGTSGSTQYF.

This clonotype turned up a few times. This sequence joins TRBV20-1 and TRBJ1-6; TRBD1 matches at 8 bases. The ends lost 6 bases at V and 7 bases at J; junction bases unmatched: 11. Germline V gene sequence: CDR1 DFQATT, CDR2 SNEGSKA (reference sequence). CDR3 length equals 15 residues. The DNA for the CDR3 is TGCAGTGCCCCGGAACACGGACAGGGAAATTCACCCCTCCACTTT. Its translation: CSAPEHGQGNSPLHF.

There are a few counts of this clonotype. The rearrangement joins TRBV4-1 to TRBJ2-7, with a possible D match to TRBD1 (5 bases). Germline V CDR1 and CDR2: MGHRA, YSYEKL. V shed 0 bases and J shed 6 bases, with 12 bases lying between them. This CDR3 spans 14 amino acids. This CDR3 is CASSQDYQGSEQYF. The CDR3 DNA reads as TGCGCCAGCAGCCAAGATTACCAGGGTTCCGAGCAGTACTTC.